The T cell receptor (beta chain) described here comes from a study of T-cell memory formation after mild COVID-19. Findings and limits, study-wide: The finding that pre-infection memory included some responding clones suggested that cross-reactive memory joined.

It was 5'RACE with constant-segment primers that produced the TCR alpha and TCR beta cDNA libraries, which carried sample barcodes and UMIs. TCRdb reprocessed the 5' RACE reads via MiXCR and lists one record per CDR3 protein. The data show approximately 65,000 distinct CDR3 sequences, 9.3% seen once. In this sample, this clonotype turned up many times. The antigen is unknown. The source of this sequence is a man between 18 and 29 years old who had mild COVID-19 (a few samples of this study predate the infection). Cell type and time point are not known. Input material: PBMCs or a T cell subset sorted from them (not recorded which).

CDR3 bases: TGCAGTGCTAGAGACCGGGACAGGGCCTACAATGAGCAGTTCTTC. It encodes CSARDRDRAYNEQFF. This rearrangement joins TRBV20-1 to TRBJ2-1, with 9 bases aligning to TRBD1. Trimming took 0 bases from V and 2 from J; bases not matched to a gene: 2. The CDR3 is 15 residues long. Germline V lookup: CDR1 DFQATT, CDR2 SNEGSKA (reference sequence).